Listed here is a single T cell receptor (beta chain). No antigen is known for it. The sample comes from a study of OX40 agonist ivuxolimab in advanced cancers. Across the study: One hepatocellular carcinoma and two cutaneous melanoma patients partially responded.

This table comes from immunoSEQ multiplex PCR, and its TCRdb copy is limited to in-frame clones, with some not included. The table has about 61,000 clones, roughly 86% seen once; the top ten hold about 1.2%. The CDR3 has 15 amino acids. Trimming left V 2 bases short and J 0 bases short, with 8 bases between. The germline gives CDR1 LNHDA, CDR2 SQIVND (reference sequence). General study results and limits: In a subset of nonresponders, normalized T-cell clonal expansion was also low. More expanded clones were seen, on average, in CD8+ T cells than in CD4+. No determination was made of the antigen specificity of the expanded peripheral T cells.

The sequencing used CD4+ or CD8+ T cells sorted from blood, collected in a trial of the OX40 agonist ivuxolimab. This TCR derives from an adult with an advanced solid tumor such as melanoma, head and neck, liver or kidney cancer. The chain links TRBV19 to TRBJ1-5; a weak D match, TRBD1 (5 bases). The CDR3 nucleotides read TGTGCCAGTAGTATACGGGACTATAGCAATCAGCCCCAGCATTTT. Protein product: CASSIRDYSNQPQHF.